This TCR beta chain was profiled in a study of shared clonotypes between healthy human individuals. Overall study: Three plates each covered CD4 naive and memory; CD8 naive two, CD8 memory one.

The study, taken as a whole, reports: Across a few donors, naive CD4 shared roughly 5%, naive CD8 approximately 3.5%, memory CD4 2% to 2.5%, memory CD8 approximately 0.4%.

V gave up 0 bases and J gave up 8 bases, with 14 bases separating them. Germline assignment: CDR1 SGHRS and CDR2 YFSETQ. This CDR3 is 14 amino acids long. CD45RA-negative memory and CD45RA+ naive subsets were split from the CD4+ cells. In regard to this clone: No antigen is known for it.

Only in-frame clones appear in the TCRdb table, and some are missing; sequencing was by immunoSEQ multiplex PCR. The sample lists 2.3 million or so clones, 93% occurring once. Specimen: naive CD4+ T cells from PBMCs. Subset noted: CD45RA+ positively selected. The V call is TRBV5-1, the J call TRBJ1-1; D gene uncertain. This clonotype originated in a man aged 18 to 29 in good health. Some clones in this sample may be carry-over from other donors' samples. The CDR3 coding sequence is TGCGCCAGCAGCTTGGACCCCCACGAGACGGAAGCTTTCTTT. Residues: CASSLDPHETEAFF.